This T cell receptor (beta chain) originates from a study of T cells after yellow fever vaccination. One entry per CDR3 protein results from TCRdb running MiXCR on the 5' RACE reads. This table holds a few hundred thousand distinct CDR3 sequences, around 6.8% found once. The CDR3 runs 13 residues. Between the trimmed V and J ends, which lost 6 bases and 1 base, there was a span of 10 bases. The clonotype comes from a man between 18 and 29 years old who received the YFV17D yellow fever vaccine. V is TRBV12-3 or TRBV12-4 and J is TRBJ2-7; D is ambiguous. The specimen was PBMCs, collected around 45 days after the first yellow fever vaccination. The CDR3 reads CASRYSTSYEQYF. CDR3 bases: TGTGCCAGCAGATACAGCACGTCCTACGAGCAGTACTTC.